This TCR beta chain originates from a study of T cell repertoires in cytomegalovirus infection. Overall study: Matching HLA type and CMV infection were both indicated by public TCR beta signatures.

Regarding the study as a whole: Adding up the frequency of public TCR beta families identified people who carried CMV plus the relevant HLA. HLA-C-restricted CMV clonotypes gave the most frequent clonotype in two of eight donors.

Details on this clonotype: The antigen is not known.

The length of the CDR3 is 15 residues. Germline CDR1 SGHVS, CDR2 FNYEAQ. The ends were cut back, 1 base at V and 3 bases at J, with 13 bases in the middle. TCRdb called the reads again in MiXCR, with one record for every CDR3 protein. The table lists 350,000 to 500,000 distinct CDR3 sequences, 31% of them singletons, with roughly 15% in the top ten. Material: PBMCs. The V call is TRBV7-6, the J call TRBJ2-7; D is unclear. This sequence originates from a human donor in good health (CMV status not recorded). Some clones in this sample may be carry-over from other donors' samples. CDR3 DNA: TGTGCCAGCAGCTTAGGACCTAATGGAAACTACGAGCAGTACTTC. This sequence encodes CASSLGPNGNYEQYF.